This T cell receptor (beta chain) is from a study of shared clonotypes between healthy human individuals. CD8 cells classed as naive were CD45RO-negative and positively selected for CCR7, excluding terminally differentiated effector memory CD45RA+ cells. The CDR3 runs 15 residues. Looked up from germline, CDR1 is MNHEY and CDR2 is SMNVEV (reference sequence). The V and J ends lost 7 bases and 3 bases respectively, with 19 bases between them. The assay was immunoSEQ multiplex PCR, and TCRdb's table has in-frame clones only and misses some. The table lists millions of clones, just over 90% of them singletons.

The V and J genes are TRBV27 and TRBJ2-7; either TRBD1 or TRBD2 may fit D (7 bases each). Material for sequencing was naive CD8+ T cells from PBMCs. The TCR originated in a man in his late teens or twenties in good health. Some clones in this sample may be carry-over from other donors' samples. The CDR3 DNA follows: TGTGCCAGCAAGCCTGCAGGGGGAGGGTACTACGAGCAGTACTTC. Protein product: CASKPAGGGYYEQYF.